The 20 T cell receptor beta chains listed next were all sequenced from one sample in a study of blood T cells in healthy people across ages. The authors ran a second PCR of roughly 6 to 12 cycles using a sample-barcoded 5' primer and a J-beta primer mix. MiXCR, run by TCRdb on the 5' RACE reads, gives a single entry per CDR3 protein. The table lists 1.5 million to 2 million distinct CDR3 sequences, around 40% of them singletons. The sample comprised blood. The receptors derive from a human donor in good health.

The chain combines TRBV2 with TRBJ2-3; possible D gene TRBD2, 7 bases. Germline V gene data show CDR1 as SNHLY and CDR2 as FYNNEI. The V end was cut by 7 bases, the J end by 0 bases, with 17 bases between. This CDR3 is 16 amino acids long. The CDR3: CASTDARGGSTDTQYF. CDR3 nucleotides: TGTGCCAGCACCGATGCGAGGGGGGGTAGCACAGATACGCAGTATTTT.

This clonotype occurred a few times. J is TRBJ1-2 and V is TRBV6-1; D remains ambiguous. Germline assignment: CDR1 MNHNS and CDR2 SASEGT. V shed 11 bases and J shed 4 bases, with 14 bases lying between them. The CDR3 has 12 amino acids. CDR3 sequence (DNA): TGTGCCGGTTCCGAGGAGCTCTATGGCTACACCTTC. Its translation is CAGSEELYGYTF.

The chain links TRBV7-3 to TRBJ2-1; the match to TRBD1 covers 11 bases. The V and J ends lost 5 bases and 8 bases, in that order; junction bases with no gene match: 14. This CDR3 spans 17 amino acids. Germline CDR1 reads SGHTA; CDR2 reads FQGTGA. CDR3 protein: CASSLGTGGRIDDEQFF. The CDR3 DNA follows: TGTGCCAGCAGCCTCGGGACAGGGGGAAGGATTGACGATGAGCAGTTCTTC.

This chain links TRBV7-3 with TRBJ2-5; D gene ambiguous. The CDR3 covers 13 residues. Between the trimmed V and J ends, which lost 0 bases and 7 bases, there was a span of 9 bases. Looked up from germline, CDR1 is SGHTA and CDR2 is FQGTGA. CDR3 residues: CASSLTPGPTQYF. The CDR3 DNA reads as TGTGCCAGCAGCTTAACCCCCGGGCCGACCCAGTACTTC.

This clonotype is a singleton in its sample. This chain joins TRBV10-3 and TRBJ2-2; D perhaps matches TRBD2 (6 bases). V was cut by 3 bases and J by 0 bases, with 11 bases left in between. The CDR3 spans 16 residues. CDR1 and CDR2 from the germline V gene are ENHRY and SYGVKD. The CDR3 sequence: CAISEFGGSNTGELFF. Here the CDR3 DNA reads TGTGCCATCAGTGAATTCGGAGGGTCGAACACCGGGGAGCTGTTTTTT.

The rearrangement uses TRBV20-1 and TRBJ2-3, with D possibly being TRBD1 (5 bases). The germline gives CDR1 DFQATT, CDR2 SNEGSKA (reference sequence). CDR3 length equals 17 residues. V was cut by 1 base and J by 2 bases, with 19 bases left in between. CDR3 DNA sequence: TGCAGTGCTAGAGGGGCCCCCCCACAGGTGATCACAGATACGCAGTATTTT. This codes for CSARGAPPQVITDTQYF.

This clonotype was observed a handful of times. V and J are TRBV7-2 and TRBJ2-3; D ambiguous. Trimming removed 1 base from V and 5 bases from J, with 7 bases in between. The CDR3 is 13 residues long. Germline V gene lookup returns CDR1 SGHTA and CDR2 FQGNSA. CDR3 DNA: TGTGCCAGCAGCTTAGTGTATGGAGATACGCAGTATTTT. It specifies CASSLVYGDTQYF.

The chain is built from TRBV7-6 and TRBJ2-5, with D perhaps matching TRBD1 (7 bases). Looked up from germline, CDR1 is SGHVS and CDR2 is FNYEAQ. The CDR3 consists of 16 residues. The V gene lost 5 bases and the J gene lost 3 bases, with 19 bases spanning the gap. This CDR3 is CASSLIGQAGKETQYF. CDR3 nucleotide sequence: TGTGCCAGCAGCCTAATTGGACAGGCGGGGAAAGAGACCCAGTACTTC.

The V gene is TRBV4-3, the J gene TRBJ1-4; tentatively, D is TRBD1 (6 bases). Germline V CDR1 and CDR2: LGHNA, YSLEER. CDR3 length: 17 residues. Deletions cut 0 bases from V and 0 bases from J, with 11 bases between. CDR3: CASSQDGYRATNEKLFF. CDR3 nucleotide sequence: TGCGCCAGCAGCCAAGATGGGTACAGGGCAACTAATGAAAAACTGTTTTTT.

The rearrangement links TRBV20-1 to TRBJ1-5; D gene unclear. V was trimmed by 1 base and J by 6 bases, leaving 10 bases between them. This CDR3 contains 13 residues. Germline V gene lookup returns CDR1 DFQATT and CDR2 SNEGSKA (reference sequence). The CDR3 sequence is CSARVQNGQPQHF. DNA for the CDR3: TGCAGTGCTAGAGTACAGAACGGTCAGCCCCAGCATTTT.

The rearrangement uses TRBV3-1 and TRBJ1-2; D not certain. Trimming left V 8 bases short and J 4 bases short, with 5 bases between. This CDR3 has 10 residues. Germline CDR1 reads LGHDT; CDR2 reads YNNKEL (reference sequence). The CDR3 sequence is CASPLYGYTF. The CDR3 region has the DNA TGTGCCAGCCCCCTCTATGGCTACACCTTC.

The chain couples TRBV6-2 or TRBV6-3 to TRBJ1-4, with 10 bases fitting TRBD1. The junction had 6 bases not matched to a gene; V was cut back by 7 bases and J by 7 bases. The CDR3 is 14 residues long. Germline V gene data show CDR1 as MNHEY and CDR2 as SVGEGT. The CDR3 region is CASTPDRGLEKLFF. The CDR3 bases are TGTGCCAGCACCCCCGACAGGGGGCTTGAAAAACTGTTTTTT.

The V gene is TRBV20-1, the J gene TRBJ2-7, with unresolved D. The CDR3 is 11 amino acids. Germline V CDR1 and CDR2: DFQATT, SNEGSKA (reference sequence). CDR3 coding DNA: TGCAGCGCTCTTGAATCCTACGAGCAGTACTTC. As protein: CSALESYEQYF.

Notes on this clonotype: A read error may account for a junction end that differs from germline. The CDR3 protein is CASSWGARTDTRYF. DNA of the CDR3: TGCGCCAGCAGTTGGGGGGCGAGAACAGATACGCGGTATTTT. This rearrangement joins TRBV5-1 to TRBJ2-3; D is possibly TRBD1 or TRBD2 (6 bases each). The CDR3 sequence is 14 residues long. Looked up from germline, CDR1 is SGHRS and CDR2 is YFSETQ.

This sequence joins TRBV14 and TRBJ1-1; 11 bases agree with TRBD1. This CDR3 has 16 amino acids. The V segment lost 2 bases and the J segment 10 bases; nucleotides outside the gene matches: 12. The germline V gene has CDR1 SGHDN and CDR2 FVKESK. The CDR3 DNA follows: TGTGCCAGCAGCCAATTTGACAGGTTGGGGACAGGGGGAGCTTTCTTT. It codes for CASSQFDRLGTGGAFF.

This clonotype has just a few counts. Here the CDR3 reads CASSRGQGIVYEQYF. The DNA for the CDR3 is TGTGCCAGCAGTCGGGGACAGGGCATCGTCTACGAGCAGTACTTC. The chain recombines TRBV6-2 or TRBV6-3 with TRBJ2-7; 9 bases fit TRBD1. V shed 5 bases and J 3 bases; nucleotides not matched to a gene: 8. Germline CDR1 is MNHEY and CDR2 is SVGEGT. The CDR3 totals 15 residues.

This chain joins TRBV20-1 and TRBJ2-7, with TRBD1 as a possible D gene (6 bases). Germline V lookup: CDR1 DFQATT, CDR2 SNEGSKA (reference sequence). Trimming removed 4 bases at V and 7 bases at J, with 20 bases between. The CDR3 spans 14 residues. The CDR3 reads CSANRVGSAREQYF. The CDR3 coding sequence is TGCAGTGCTAACAGGGTAGGGTCCGCCAGGGAGCAGTACTTC.

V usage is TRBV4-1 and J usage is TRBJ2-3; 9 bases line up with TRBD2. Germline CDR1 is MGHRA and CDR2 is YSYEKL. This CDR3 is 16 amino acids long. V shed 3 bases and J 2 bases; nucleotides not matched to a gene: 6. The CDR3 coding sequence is TGCGCCAGCAGCCAGCTTAGCGGGGGACTCACAGATACGCAGTATTTT. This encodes CASSQLSGGLTDTQYF.

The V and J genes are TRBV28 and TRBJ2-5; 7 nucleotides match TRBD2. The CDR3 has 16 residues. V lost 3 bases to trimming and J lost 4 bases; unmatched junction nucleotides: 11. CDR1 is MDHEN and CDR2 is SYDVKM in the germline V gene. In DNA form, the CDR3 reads TGTGCCAGCAGTTTGGGAGAGCGGGGAGGTCGAGAGACCCAGTACTTC. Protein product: CASSLGERGGRETQYF.

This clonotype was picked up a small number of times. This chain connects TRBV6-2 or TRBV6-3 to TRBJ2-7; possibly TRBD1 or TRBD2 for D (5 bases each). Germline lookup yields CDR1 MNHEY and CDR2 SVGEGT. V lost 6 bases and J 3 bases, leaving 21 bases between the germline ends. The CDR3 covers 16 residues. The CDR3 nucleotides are TGTGCCAGCAGCCCACGCGGTGGAGGTGGGGGCTACGAGCAGTACTTC. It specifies CASSPRGGGGGYEQYF.